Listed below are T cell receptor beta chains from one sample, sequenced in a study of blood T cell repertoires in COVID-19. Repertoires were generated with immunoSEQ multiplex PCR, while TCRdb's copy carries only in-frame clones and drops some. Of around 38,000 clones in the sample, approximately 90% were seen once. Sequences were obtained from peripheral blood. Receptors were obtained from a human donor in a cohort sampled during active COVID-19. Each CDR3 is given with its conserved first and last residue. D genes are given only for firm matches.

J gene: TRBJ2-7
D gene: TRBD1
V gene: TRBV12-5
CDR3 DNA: TGTGCTAGTGGTTTGGTACTATTACAGGGGCCCCACGAGCAGTACTTC
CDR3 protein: CASGLVLLQGPHEQYF

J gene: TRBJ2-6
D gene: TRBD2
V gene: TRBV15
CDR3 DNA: TGTGCCACCAGCAGAGGTTCTAGCGGGGTCTCTGGGGCCAACGTCCTGACTTTC
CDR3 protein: CATSRGSSGVSGANVLTF

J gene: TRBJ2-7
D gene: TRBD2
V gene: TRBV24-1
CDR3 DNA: TGTGCCACCCCCTCCCGACTAGCGGGAGAGAGAGCATACGAGCAGTACTTC
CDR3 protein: CATPSRLAGERAYEQYF

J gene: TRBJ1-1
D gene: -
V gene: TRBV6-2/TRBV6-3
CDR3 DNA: TGTGCCAGCAGTTACATCGGGGACACTGAAGCTTTCTTT
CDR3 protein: CASSYIGDTEAFF

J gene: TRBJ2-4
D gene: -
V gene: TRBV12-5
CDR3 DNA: TGTGCTAGTGGTTTGGTATCGGCGGGACCTCAAAACATTCAGTACTTC
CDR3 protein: CASGLVSAGPQNIQYF

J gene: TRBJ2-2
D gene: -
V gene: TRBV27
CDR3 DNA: TGTGCCAGCAGGCCCCGTGACAGGTACACCGGGGAGCTGTTTTTT
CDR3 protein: CASRPRDRYTGELFF

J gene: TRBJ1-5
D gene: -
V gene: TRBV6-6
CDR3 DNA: TGTGCCAGCAGCGGGGGTGCCGGGCCCCAGCATTTT
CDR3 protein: CASSGGAGPQHF

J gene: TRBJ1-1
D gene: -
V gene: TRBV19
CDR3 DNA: TGTGCCACCCTGGGGGAGGGGGCTTTCTTT
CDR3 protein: CATLGEGAFF

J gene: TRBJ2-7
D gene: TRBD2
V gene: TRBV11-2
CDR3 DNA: TGTGCCAGTCGGACTAGCGGGGGGAGCTCCTACGAGCAGTACTTC
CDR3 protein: CASRTSGGSSYEQYF

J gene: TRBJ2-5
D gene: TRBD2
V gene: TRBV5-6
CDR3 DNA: TGTGCCAGCAGCCTACTAGCGGGAGCCCAAGAGACCCAGTACTTC
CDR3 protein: CASSLLAGAQETQYF

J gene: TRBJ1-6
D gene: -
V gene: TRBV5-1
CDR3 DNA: TGCGCCAGCAGCTTGGTAACGGTAGATAATTCACCCCTCCACTTT
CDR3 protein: CASSLVTVDNSPLHF

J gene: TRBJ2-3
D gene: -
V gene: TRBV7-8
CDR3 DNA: TGTGCCAGCAGCACCCCCTCGACTAGATGGGGCACAGATACGCAGTATTTT
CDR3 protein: CASSTPSTRWGTDTQYF

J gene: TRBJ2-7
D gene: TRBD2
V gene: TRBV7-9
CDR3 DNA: TGTGCCAGCAGCTTATCTAGCGGTTTGACCGAGCAGTACTTC
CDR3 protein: CASSLSSGLTEQYF

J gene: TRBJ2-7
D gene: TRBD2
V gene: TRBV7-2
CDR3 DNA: TGTGCCAGCAGCATCAATAGCGGGAGGGCCAAGTGGCAGTACTTC
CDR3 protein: CASSINSGRAKWQYF

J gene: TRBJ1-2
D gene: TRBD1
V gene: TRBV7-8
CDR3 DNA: TGTGCCAGCAGCAGCCGACAGGGGGATGGCTACACCTTC
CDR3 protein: CASSSRQGDGYTF

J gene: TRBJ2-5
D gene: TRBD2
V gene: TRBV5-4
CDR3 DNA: TGTGCCAGCAGCCGACCCGGGACTAAAGAGACCCAGTACTTC
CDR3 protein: CASSRPGTKETQYF

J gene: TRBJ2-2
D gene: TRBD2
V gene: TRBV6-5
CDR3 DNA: TGTGCCAGCAGTTACTCGGGGGGGTCCGGGGAGCTGTTTTTT
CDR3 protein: CASSYSGGSGELFF

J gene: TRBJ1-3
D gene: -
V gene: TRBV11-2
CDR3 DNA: TGTGCCAGCAGCCCCACCCGAACGGGGTTCTCTGGAAACACCATATATTTT
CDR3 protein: CASSPTRTGFSGNTIYF

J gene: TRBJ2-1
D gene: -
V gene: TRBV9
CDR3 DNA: TGTGCCAGCAGCGCGGACTCTGCGGGGTACAATGAGCAGTTCTTC
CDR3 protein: CASSADSAGYNEQFF

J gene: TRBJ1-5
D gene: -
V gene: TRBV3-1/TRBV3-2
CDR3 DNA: TGTGCCAGCAGCCAGGGGCCTAATCAGCCCCAGCATTTT
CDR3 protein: CASSQGPNQPQHF

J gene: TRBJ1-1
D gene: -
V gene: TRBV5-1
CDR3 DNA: TGCGCCAGCAGCTTGGCCGGGTCTTGGAACACTGAAGCTTTCTTT
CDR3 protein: CASSLAGSWNTEAFF